The clone carrying this TCR beta chain was detected a few times. No antigen is known for it. This sample is drawn from a study of T-cell memory formation after mild COVID-19. Across the study: The TCR clusters were mostly specific to one donor.

Study-wide results and limits: Clones contracting over day 15 to 85 were CD4/CD8 balanced, with later expanders leaning CD4+.

Each CDR3 protein gets one entry after TCRdb re-called the 5' RACE reads with MiXCR. This sample carries almost 550,000 distinct CDR3 sequences, roughly 20% of them seen once, and the ten largest clones take around 12%. Trimming removed 10 bases from V and 6 bases from J, with 13 bases in between. The V gene's germline CDR1 is MGHDK and CDR2 SYGVNS. The CDR3 sequence is 11 residues long. The J gene is TRBJ2-7, the V gene TRBV25-1, with D hard to call. Sequencing was performed on PBMCs or a T cell subset sorted from them (not recorded which). The TCR was taken from an adult woman who had mild COVID-19 (a few samples of this study predate the infection). Cell type and time point are not known. The CDR3 protein is CATSVAGEQYF. CDR3 in DNA: TGTGCCACTTCGGTAGCCGGCGAGCAGTACTTC.